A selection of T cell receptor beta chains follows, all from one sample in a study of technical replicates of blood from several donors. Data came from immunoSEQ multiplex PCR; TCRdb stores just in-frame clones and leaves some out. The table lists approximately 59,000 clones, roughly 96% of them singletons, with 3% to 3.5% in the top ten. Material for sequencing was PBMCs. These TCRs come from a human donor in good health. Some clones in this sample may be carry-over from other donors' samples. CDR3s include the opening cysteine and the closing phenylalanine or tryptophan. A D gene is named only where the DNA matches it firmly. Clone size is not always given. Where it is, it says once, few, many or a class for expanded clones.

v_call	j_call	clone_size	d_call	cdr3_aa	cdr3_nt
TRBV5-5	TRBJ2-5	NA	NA	CASIKIGGLETQYF	TGTGCCAGCATCAAAATAGGAGGGCTGGAGACCCAGTACTTC
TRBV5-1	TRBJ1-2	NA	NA	CASSLEPDWLYGYTF	TGCGCCAGCAGCTTGGAACCAGATTGGCTGTATGGCTACACCTTC
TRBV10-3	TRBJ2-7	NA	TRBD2	CAIRGTSGSNEQYF	TGTGCCATCCGCGGGACTAGCGGGAGTAACGAGCAGTACTTC
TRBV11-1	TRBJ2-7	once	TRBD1	CASSTGDRPLRQYF	TGTGCCAGCTCTACCGGGGACAGACCTTTAAGGCAGTACTTC
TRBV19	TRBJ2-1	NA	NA	CASSIVGLSYNEQFF	TGTGCCAGTAGTATAGTTGGACTTTCCTACAATGAGCAGTTCTTC
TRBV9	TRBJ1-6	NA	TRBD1	CASSARAGGGSPLHF	TGTGCCAGCAGCGCACGGGCAGGGGGTGGATCACCCCTCCACTTT
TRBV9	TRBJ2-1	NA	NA	CASSPSDNSYNEQFF	TGTGCCAGCAGCCCAAGCGATAACTCCTACAATGAGCAGTTCTTC
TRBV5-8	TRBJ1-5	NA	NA	CASSLMSGYQPQHF	TGTGCCAGCAGCTTGATGTCAGGCTATCAGCCCCAGCATTTT
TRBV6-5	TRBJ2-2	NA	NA	CASSFFSRVTGELFF	TGTGCCAGCAGTTTCTTCTCGAGGGTAACCGGGGAGCTGTTTTTT
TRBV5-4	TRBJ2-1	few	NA	CASSLLRGSYNEQFF	TGTGCCAGCAGCTTGTTACGAGGGTCCTACAATGAGCAGTTCTTC
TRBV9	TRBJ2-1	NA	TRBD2	CASSVTGTSGLNEQFF	TGTGCCAGCAGCGTAACCGGGACTAGCGGGCTCAATGAGCAGTTCTTC
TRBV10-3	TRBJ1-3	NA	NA	CAISVFGGDTIYF	TGTGCCATCAGTGTATTCGGTGGAGACACCATATATTTT
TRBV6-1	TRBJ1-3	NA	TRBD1	CASFGTAWGNTIYF	TGTGCCAGCTTTGGGACAGCGTGGGGAAACACCATATATTTT
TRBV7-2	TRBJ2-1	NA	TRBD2	CASSFRVGGSLYNEQFF	TGTGCCAGCAGCTTTCGTGTTGGCGGGAGCCTCTACAATGAGCAGTTCTTC
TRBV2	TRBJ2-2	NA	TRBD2	CASSPLAGNTGELFF	TGTGCCAGCAGTCCACTAGCGGGGAACACCGGGGAGCTGTTTTTT
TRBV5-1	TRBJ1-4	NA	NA	CASSLEGLAEKLFF	TGCGCCAGCAGCTTGGAGGGACTGGCTGAAAAACTGTTTTTT
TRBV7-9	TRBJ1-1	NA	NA	CASSLTGMGGTEAFF	TGTGCCAGCAGCCTAACGGGGATGGGGGGAACTGAAGCTTTCTTT
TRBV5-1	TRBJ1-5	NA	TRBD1	CASSPGTGDQPQHF	TGCGCCAGCAGCCCGGGGACAGGAGACCAGCCCCAGCATTTT
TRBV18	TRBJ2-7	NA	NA	CASKVGAVGSYEQYF	TGTGCCAGTAAAGTGGGGGCAGTCGGTTCCTACGAGCAGTACTTC
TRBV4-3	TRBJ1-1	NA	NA	CASSRSGNTEAFF	TGCGCCAGCAGCCGAAGCGGGAACACTGAAGCTTTCTTT
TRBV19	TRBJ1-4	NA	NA	CASSIVVRGKEKLFF	TGTGCCAGTAGTATAGTGGTCAGGGGTAAAGAAAAACTGTTTTTT
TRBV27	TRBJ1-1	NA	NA	CASSSLQGNTEAFF	TGTGCCAGCAGCTCATTGCAGGGAAACACTGAAGCTTTCTTT
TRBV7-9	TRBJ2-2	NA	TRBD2	CASSLVDGGGENTGELFF	TGTGCCAGCAGCTTAGTCGACGGCGGGGGGGAGAACACCGGGGAGCTGTTTTTT
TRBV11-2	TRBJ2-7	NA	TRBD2	CASSSPGGLAGWSSYEQYF	TGTGCCAGCAGCTCCCCGGGGGGACTAGCGGGATGGAGCTCCTACGAGCAGTACTTC
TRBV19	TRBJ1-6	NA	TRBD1	CASSESGTGGSPLHF	TGTGCCAGTAGTGAGTCCGGGACAGGAGGTTCACCCCTCCACTTT
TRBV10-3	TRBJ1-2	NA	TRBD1	CAFWGAGGLGYTF	TGTGCCTTTTGGGGGGCAGGGGGCCTTGGCTACACCTTC
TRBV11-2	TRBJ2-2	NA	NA	CASSLLTGELFF	TGTGCCAGCAGCTTACTCACCGGGGAGCTGTTTTTT
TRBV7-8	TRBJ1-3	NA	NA	CASSRSGTGNTIYF	TGTGCCAGCAGCCGGTCGGGAACGGGAAACACCATATATTTT
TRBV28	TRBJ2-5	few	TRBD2	CASSLWTSGMVQETQYF	TGTGCCAGCAGTTTATGGACTAGCGGGATGGTCCAAGAGACCCAGTACTTC
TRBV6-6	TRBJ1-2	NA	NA	CASTYDSYGYTF	TGTGCCAGCACCTACGACAGCTATGGCTACACCTTC
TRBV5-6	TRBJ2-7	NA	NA	CASSLEMGRYEQYF	TGTGCCAGCAGCTTGGAGATGGGGCGGTACGAGCAGTACTTC
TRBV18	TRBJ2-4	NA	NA	CASSQAGARVKNIQYF	TGTGCCAGCTCACAGGCTGGGGCTCGGGTCAAAAACATTCAGTACTTC
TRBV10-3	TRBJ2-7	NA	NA	CAISPDRGGVGEQYF	TGTGCCATCTCTCCAGATAGGGGGGGTGTAGGCGAGCAGTACTTC
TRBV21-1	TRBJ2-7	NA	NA	CASSKWRNNSYEQYF	TGTGCCAGCAGCAAATGGAGGAATAACTCCTACGAGCAGTACTTC
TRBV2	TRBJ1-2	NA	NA	CASRDWAGPGGYTF	TGTGCCAGCAGAGACTGGGCAGGTCCGGGAGGCTACACCTTC
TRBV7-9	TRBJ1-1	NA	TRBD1	CASSFWSRGHTEAFF	TGTGCCAGCAGCTTTTGGAGCAGGGGGCACACTGAAGCTTTCTTT
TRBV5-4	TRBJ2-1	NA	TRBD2	CASSTRTSGGNNEQFF	TGTGCCAGCAGCACGAGGACTAGCGGGGGTAACAATGAGCAGTTCTTC
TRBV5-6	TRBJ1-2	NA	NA	CASSLVGPPGYTF	TGTGCCAGCAGCTTGGTGGGCCCCCCTGGCTACACCTTC
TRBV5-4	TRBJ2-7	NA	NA	CASSHWTLTSYEQYF	TGTGCCAGCAGCCATTGGACACTCACCTCCTACGAGCAGTACTTC
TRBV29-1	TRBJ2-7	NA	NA	CSVRQGATYEQYF	TGCAGCGTTCGTCAAGGGGCCACCTACGAGCAGTACTTC
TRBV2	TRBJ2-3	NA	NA	CASSKGQGVRSTDTQYF	TGTGCCAGCAGCAAGGGTCAGGGCGTTCGGAGCACAGATACGCAGTATTTT